This T cell receptor (beta chain) originates from a study of molecular identifiers for immune sequencing clone quantification. This clonotype was observed at least ten times. TCRdb called the PCR reads again in MiXCR, with one record for every CDR3 protein. The sample has about half a million distinct CDR3 sequences, roughly 25% seen once; the top ten hold around 0.78%. Germline assignment: CDR1 SGHNT and CDR2 YYREEE (reference sequence). The CDR3 extends over 18 amino acids. V gave up 3 bases and J gave up 0 bases; unmatched junction bases: 11. This receptor was taken from a human donor in good health. Some libraries in this study had Jurkat cell RNA spiked in. Sequencing used naive CD8+ T cells from blood, with Jurkat cell RNA spiked in. Subset indicated: FACS-sorted CD8+CD4-CCR7+CD45RA+ naive T cells. V is TRBV5-4 and J is TRBJ2-3, with 9 bases lining up with TRBD2. The CDR3 region has the DNA TGTGCCAGCAGCTGGGGACTAGCCGGAAAAACTAGCACAGATACGCAGTATTTT. This translates into CASSWGLAGKTSTDTQYF.